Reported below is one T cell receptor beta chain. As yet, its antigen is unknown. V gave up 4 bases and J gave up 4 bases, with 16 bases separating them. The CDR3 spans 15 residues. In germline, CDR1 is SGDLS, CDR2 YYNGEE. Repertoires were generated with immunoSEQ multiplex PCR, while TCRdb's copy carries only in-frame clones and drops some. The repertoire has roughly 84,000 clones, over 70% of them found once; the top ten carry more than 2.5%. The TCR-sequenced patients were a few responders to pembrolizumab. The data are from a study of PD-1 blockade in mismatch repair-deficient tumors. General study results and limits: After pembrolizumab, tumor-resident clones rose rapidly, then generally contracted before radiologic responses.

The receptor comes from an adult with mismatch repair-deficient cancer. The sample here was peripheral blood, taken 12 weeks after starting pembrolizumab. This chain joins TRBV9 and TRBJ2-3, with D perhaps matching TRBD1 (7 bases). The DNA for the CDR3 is TGTGCCAGCAGCAAAGACAGGGAGGACGCAGATACGCAGTATTTT. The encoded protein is CASSKDREDADTQYF.